A single sample is the source of the 23 T cell receptor beta chains below, sequenced in a study of blood T cell repertoires in COVID-19. The protocol was immunoSEQ multiplex PCR, while the TCRdb copy is restricted to in-frame clones and leaves out a portion. The sample includes around 200,000 clones, roughly 86% of them seen just once. The sequencing sample was made of peripheral blood. The origin of the receptors is an elderly woman in a cohort sampled during active or convalescent COVID-19.

This chain uses TRBV10-2 with TRBJ2-1; 11 bases fit TRBD2. V shed 5 bases, J shed 4 bases, and the junction held 7 bases outside the gene matches. CDR3 length: 16 residues. Germline assignment: CDR1 WSHSY and CDR2 SAAADI. CDR3 protein: CASSRGRTSGYNEQFF. CDR3 coding DNA: TGCGCCAGCAGTCGAGGGAGGACTAGCGGGTACAATGAGCAGTTCTTC.

This chain connects TRBV9 to TRBJ1-5; 10 bases are a match to TRBD1. With 0 bases clipped from V and 6 bases from J, the junction kept 3 bases outside the gene matches. This CDR3 is 15 amino acids long. Per the germline V gene, CDR1 is SGDLS and CDR2 is YYNGEE. CDR3 residues: CASSVGTGGGQPQHF. The DNA of the CDR3 is TGTGCCAGCAGCGTAGGGACAGGGGGAGGTCAGCCCCAGCATTTT.

The V call is TRBV4-3, the J call TRBJ1-2; D is ambiguous. This CDR3 comprises 15 residues. Trimming left V 0 bases short and J 10 bases short, with 18 bases between. Germline CDR1 is LGHNA and CDR2 is YSLEER. The CDR3, as DNA: TGCGCCAGCAGCCAAGAGGGCGGGAACTTCGCAGACTACACCTTC. It yields the protein CASSQEGGNFADYTF.

The chain is built from TRBV7-9 and TRBJ2-3; TRBD2 agrees at 11 bases. This CDR3 comprises 15 residues. From germline, CDR1 is SEHNR and CDR2 FQNEAQ (reference sequence). V lost 3 bases and J lost 5; bases outside the gene matches: 4. The CDR3 sequence: CASSFSGRVLDTQYF. For the CDR3, the DNA is TGTGCCAGCAGCTTTAGCGGGAGGGTATTAGATACGCAGTATTTT.

The chain recombines TRBV7-6 with TRBJ1-2; D uncertain. The germline gives CDR1 SGHVS, CDR2 FNYEAQ. Trimming took off 5 bases at V and 0 bases at J, with 10 bases between the two ends. This CDR3 region has 14 residues. The CDR3 coding sequence is TGTGCCAGCAGCCGACCGGGAGCTAACTATGGCTACACCTTC. Protein product: CASSRPGANYGYTF.

The chain employs TRBV11-3 and TRBJ2-5; TRBD2 might be the D (6 bases). Germline CDR1 reads SGHNT; CDR2 reads YENEEA. Trimming cost V 4 bases and J 4 bases, with 16 bases left between them. CDR3 length: 15 amino acids. CDR3 amino acids: CASSSGGDSRETQYF. The CDR3 nucleotides read TGTGCCAGCAGCTCCGGGGGAGATAGTAGAGAGACCCAGTACTTC.

The chain uses TRBV18 and TRBJ1-1, with D unresolved. The ends were cut back, 0 bases at V and 0 bases at J, with 8 bases in the middle. CDR1 is KGHSH, CDR2 LQKENI, per germline. This CDR3 is built from 15 residues. This CDR3 is CASSPPSIMNTEAFF. In DNA form, the CDR3 reads TGTGCCAGCTCACCACCGAGTATAATGAACACTGAAGCTTTCTTT.

The V gene is TRBV7-9, the J gene TRBJ2-3, with 12 nucleotides matching TRBD2. V was pared by 4 bases and J by 2 bases, with 4 bases of the junction left unmatched. The length of the CDR3 is 16 residues. Germline CDR1 SEHNR, CDR2 FQNEAQ (reference sequence). The CDR3 DNA is TGTGCCAGCAGCTCAAGACTAGCGGGAGTCACAGATACGCAGTATTTT. Translated, it gives CASSSRLAGVTDTQYF. The entire variable domain, with the rest obtained from reference TRBV7-9 and TRBJ2-3, is as follows: DTGVSQNPRHKITKRGQNVTFRCDPISEHNRLYWYRQTLGQGPEFLTYFQNEAQLEKSRLLSDRFSAERPKGSFSTLEIQRTEQGDSAMYLCASSSRLAGVTDTQYFGPGTRLTVL.

The DNA of the CDR3 is TGCGCCAGCAGCTTGGAGGCAGGGGGCGGTGGCTACACCTTC. This encodes CASSLEAGGGGYTF. The genes are TRBV5-1 and TRBJ1-2, with TRBD1 matching over 8 bases. The length of the CDR3 is 14 residues. Germline V gene sequence: CDR1 SGHRS, CDR2 YFSETQ. V lost 0 bases, J lost 7 bases, and 5 bases stayed unmatched.

The chain uses TRBV5-1 and TRBJ1-1, with 9 bases fitting TRBD1. V was clipped by 8 bases and J by 4 bases; unmatched bases: 3. From germline, CDR1 is SGHRS and CDR2 YFSETQ. The CDR3 length is 12 residues. CDR3 DNA sequence: TGCGCCAGTTCGGACAGGGGCACTGAAGCTTTCTTT. It codes for CASSDRGTEAFF.

The V gene is TRBV12-5, the J gene TRBJ2-2, with 9 bases aligning to TRBD1. The CDR3 loop spans 14 amino acids. V shed 6 bases, J shed 4 bases, and the junction held 3 bases outside the gene matches. Germline CDR1 LGHNT, CDR2 FRNRAP. The CDR3 protein is CASGGTGPTGELFF. The CDR3 DNA is TGTGCTAGTGGAGGGACAGGGCCCACCGGGGAGCTGTTTTTT.

CDR3 DNA sequence: TGTGCCAGCAGCTTTGGGGGGACTCTCAACTATGGCTACACCTTC. This encodes CASSFGGTLNYGYTF. The chain is built from TRBV7-9 and TRBJ1-2; D may be TRBD1 (5 bases). V was clipped by 3 bases and J by 2 bases, with 13 bases between them. CDR3 length: 15 residues. CDR1 is SEHNR, CDR2 FQNEAQ, per germline (reference sequence).

The J gene is TRBJ1-1, the V gene TRBV5-1; TRBD1 is a possible D gene (5 bases). This CDR3 spans 14 amino acids. Germline-derived CDR1 and CDR2 are SGHRS and YFSETQ. Between the trimmed V and J ends, which lost 5 bases and 4 bases, there was a span of 15 bases. CDR3 DNA: TGCGCCAGCAGGAACCAGGGTTCGGGCACTGAAGCTTTCTTT. Translating gives CASRNQGSGTEAFF.

The genes are TRBV5-1 and TRBJ1-1, with D possibly being TRBD1 (6 bases). Germline V CDR1 and CDR2: SGHRS, YFSETQ. CDR3 size: 15 residues. V lost 4 bases to trimming and J lost 7 bases, with 20 bases between them. The CDR3 DNA reads TGCGCCAGCAGCCCACAAACAGGGTCCCGGGGTGAAGCTTTCTTT. It translates to CASSPQTGSRGEAFF.

V gene TRBV6-5 combines with J gene TRBJ2-7; 7 bases match TRBD1. V was clipped by 7 bases and J by 3 bases; unmatched bases: 6. This CDR3 has 13 amino acids. Germline-derived CDR1 and CDR2 are MNHEY and SVGAGI. This CDR3 is CASTRTGIYEQYV. The CDR3 DNA reads TGTGCCAGCACAAGGACAGGAATCTACGAGCAGTACGTC.

This chain links TRBV3-1 (or the pseudogene TRBV3-2) with TRBJ1-2, with a tentative D call TRBD1 (6 bases). Germline CDR1 LGHDT, CDR2 YNNKEL (reference sequence). This CDR3 region has 16 residues. Between the trimmed V and J ends, which lost 2 bases and 1 base, there was a span of 14 bases. CDR3 protein: CASSQTPQGRNYGYTF. DNA of the CDR3: TGTGCCAGCAGCCAAACTCCACAGGGACGTAACTATGGCTACACCTTC.

This clone has only one observation. The rearrangement joins TRBV29-1 to TRBJ1-5, with a tentative D call TRBD1 (6 bases). CDR3 length: 13 amino acids. Per the germline V gene, CDR1 is SQVTM and CDR2 is ANQGSEA. With 4 bases removed from V and 9 bases from J, the gap between germline ends came to 16 bases. The CDR3 here is CSVVSGDSAPQHF. The CDR3 bases are TGCAGCGTTGTTTCAGGGGATTCTGCGCCCCAGCATTTT.

J is TRBJ1-5 and V is TRBV24-1, with D unclear. The germline V gene encodes CDR1 KGHDR and CDR2 SFDVKD. CDR3 length: 15 amino acids. Trimming pared 3 bases from V and 4 bases from J, leaving 12 bases between. For the CDR3, the DNA is TGTGCCACCAGTGATGCTGACACGATTAATCAGCCCCAGCATTTT. It translates to CATSDADTINQPQHF.

The V call is TRBV7-8, the J call TRBJ2-7; TRBD1 might be the D (6 bases). The CDR3 is 13 residues long. V gave up 4 bases and J gave up 8 bases, with 15 bases separating them. CDR1 is SGHVS and CDR2 is FQNEAQ in the germline V gene. CDR3 region: CASSSTRQVQQYV. In DNA form, the CDR3 reads TGTGCCAGCAGCTCGACGAGACAGGTCCAGCAGTACGTC.

The chain has TRBV10-1 and TRBJ2-1; a possible D gene is TRBD2 (6 bases). The CDR3 contains 14 residues. V lost 3 bases and J lost 6, with 12 bases in between. CDR1 WNHNN and CDR2 SYGVQD come from the germline V gene (reference sequence). The CDR3 sequence is CASSDQTRTNEQFF. The CDR3 bases are TGCGCCAGCAGTGACCAGACTAGGACCAATGAGCAGTTCTTC.

The chain employs TRBV28 and TRBJ1-5, with D unclear. The germline V gene encodes CDR1 MDHEN and CDR2 SYDVKM. V lost 6 bases and J lost 4, with 16 bases in between. The CDR3 consists of 15 residues. CDR3 nucleotide sequence: TGTGCCAGCAGACCCGGCGGGGTCGTGAATCAGCCCCAGCATTTT. Encoded protein: CASRPGGVVNQPQHF.

This clone was observed a handful of times. This chain uses TRBV3-1 (or the pseudogene TRBV3-2) with TRBJ1-2; 9 nucleotides line up with TRBD1. CDR1 LGHDT and CDR2 YNNKEL come from the germline V gene (reference sequence). The CDR3 extends over 13 amino acids. The V gene end was trimmed by 6 bases and the J gene end by 6 bases; junction bases not matched to a gene: 5. The CDR3 coding sequence is TGTGCCAGCAGGCGACAGGGGGAGAATGGCTACACCTTC. Its protein product is CASRRQGENGYTF.

This chain joins TRBV4-1 and TRBJ2-1, with 7 bases aligning to TRBD2. This CDR3 is built from 16 residues. The V segment lost 2 bases and the J segment 0 bases; nucleotides outside the gene matches: 4. From germline, CDR1 is MGHRA and CDR2 YSYEKL. CDR3: CASSQPSGRSYNEQFF. DNA for the CDR3: TGCGCCAGCAGCCAACCTAGCGGCCGCTCCTACAATGAGCAGTTCTTC.